Presented here are 5 T cell receptor beta chains from one specimen sequenced in a study of identical twins (dated by TCRdb to between 2015 and 2016). Preparation of the library involved 5' RACE. Sequenced using an Illumina HiSeq 2000. The raw public reads went through TCRdb reprocessing: fastp at Q25, MiXCR clone calling, in-frame beta chains kept. Every CDR3 protein is listed once, alongside the most common genes and DNA of its rows. The sample table lists about 470,000 distinct CDR3 sequences, approximately 25% of them with a count of one. The ten largest clones add up to 2.9% of the sample. The data also belong to a second study, concerning T cells expressing NK-cell markers.

Sequencing used CD4+ T cells sorted from blood. These TCRs come from a woman aged 18 to 35 in good health.

This clonotype was recorded many times. This chain uses TRBV7-2 with TRBJ1-1; D uncertain. The CDR3 totals 12 residues. Trimming cost V 1 base and J 3 bases, with 3 bases left between them. CDR1 is SGHTA and CDR2 is FQGNSA in the germline V gene. The CDR3 reads CASSLDYTEAFF. The CDR3, as DNA: TGTGCCAGCAGCTTAGACTACACTGAAGCTTTCTTT.

In this sample, this clonotype turned up a few times. This rearrangement joins TRBV20-1 to TRBJ2-5, with D perhaps matching TRBD1 (7 bases). V lost 3 bases and J 4 bases, leaving 12 bases between the germline ends. CDR3 length: 13 amino acids. The germline CDR1 and CDR2 sequences are DFQATT and SNEGSKA (reference sequence). CDR3 region: CSASPRGVETQYF. CDR3 DNA sequence: TGCAGTGCTAGTCCCAGGGGGGTAGAGACCCAGTACTTC.

The J gene is TRBJ2-1, the V gene TRBV5-6; 10 bases map to TRBD2. This CDR3 contains 16 residues. Losses at the gene ends were 1 base for V and 10 bases for J; bases not matched to a gene: 11. Germline V CDR1 and CDR2: SGHDT, YYEEEE. The CDR3 spells CASSLRLLAGVQEQFF. The CDR3 region has the DNA TGTGCCAGCAGCTTGAGGTTGCTAGCGGGAGTACAGGAGCAGTTCTTC. Combining the CDR3 with reference TRBV5-6 and TRBJ2-1 gives the whole variable domain DAGVTQSPTHLIKTRGQQVTLRCSPKSGHDTVSWYQQALGQGPQFIFQYYEEEERQRGNFPDRFSGHQFPNYSSELNVNALLLGDSALYLCASSLRLLAGVQEQFFGPGTRLTVL.

The chain uses TRBV12-5 and TRBJ2-3; D not certain. This CDR3 has 15 amino acids. The germline gives CDR1 LGHNT, CDR2 FRNRAP. The germline V and J ends were trimmed by 5 bases and 0 bases, with 12 bases remaining between them. CDR3 region: CASGPPERSTDTQYF. In DNA form, the CDR3 reads TGTGCTAGTGGTCCCCCCGAGCGCAGCACAGATACGCAGTATTTT.

The chain links TRBV5-1 to TRBJ2-5, with 7 bases identical to TRBD2. The ends lost 4 bases at V and 0 bases at J; junction bases unmatched: 6. There are 15 residues in the CDR3. Germline V gene lookup returns CDR1 SGHRS and CDR2 YFSETQ. This CDR3 is CASSARLADQETQYF. DNA for the CDR3: TGCGCCAGCAGCGCCCGCCTAGCGGACCAAGAGACCCAGTACTTC.